This T cell receptor (beta chain) is drawn from a study of blood T cells in healthy people across ages. Study-level results: Older individuals had lower TCR beta diversity per million T cells (the decline was roughly linear).

The germline V gene has CDR1 LNHDA and CDR2 SQIVND (reference sequence). The CDR3 runs 16 residues. Trimming stripped 6 bases from V and 4 bases from J, with 19 bases between. This clonotype has more than one count but fewer than ten. The antigen is unknown. A second PCR, run for roughly 7 to 11 cycles, used a sample-barcoded 5' primer plus a J-beta primer mix. Each CDR3 protein is one row after TCRdb ran MiXCR on the 5' RACE reads. The data contain fewer than 2 million distinct CDR3 sequences, roughly two fifths of them singletons. Input material: blood. V is TRBV19 and J is TRBJ1-5; D is uncertain. The receptor comes from a human donor in good health. CDR3 sequence (DNA): TGTGCCAGTAGCCCCGTGAGGGAGATGGGTAATCAGCCCCAGCATTTT. Translating gives CASSPVREMGNQPQHF.